This T cell receptor beta chain was found in a study of regulatory T cells in long-lasting Graves disease (dated by TCRdb to 2020 to 2023). Background for the entire study: To count as having persistent Graves' disease, a patient had to have received antithyroid drug treatment for over 5 years with TSH receptor autoantibodies remaining persistently positive. A total of about 33 samples underwent TCR sequencing, from about 13 patients with persistent Graves' disease and roughly 20 patients with newly diagnosed Graves' disease. Patients with persistent Graves' disease were compared with patients with newly diagnosed Graves' disease using TCR sequencing and RNA sequencing of peripheral blood. In the clinical cohort, patients with persistent Graves' disease had used antithyroid drugs for an average of about 9.3 years. The study took place in China and was registered as a clinical trial.

On this clonotype: Its antigen is still unknown. No base qualities exist here, and no much larger clone lies one base off it.

Compared with germline, V lacks 0 bases and J lacks 10 bases; bases without a gene match: 6. The CDR3 starts with the cysteine, ends with the phenylalanine, and has 15 residues. Of the read, only the CDR3 DNA is kept; its 45 bases are in frame from base 1. The germline V gene provides CDR1 SGHAT and CDR2 FQNNGV. The library relied on multiplex PCR. This sample was sequenced with an Illumina HiSeq 4000. TCR beta libraries were built with iRepertoire HTBI primers and Arm-PCR amplification of CDR3 regions. PCR products were gel purified before sequencing. The original pipeline was this. Gene usage analysis of CDR3 amino acid clonotypes used the 50 to 70 TRBV and some 15 TRBJ segments found across samples. Filtered high-quality paired reads were merged into contigs using COPE and FqMerger. Contigs were aligned with BLAST to IMGT TRBV, TRBD and TRBJ reference genes, and CDR3 was defined per IMGT. Clonotypes above 0.1% frequency were classified as highly expanded clones. Shannon entropy was used to measure repertoire diversity, and the Gini coefficient was used to measure V-J evenness. Clonotypes shared by more than one individual were considered public. Using fastp trimming at Q25 and MiXCR clonotype assembly, TCRdb reanalyzed the public sequencing data and kept in-frame beta chains. CDR3 protein sequences are deduplicated, and each keeps its most common genes and DNA. The V and J calls here are based on TCRdb, not the publication. The table for this sample lists about 290,000 distinct CDR3 sequences; around 21% of them were counted only once. About 56% of the sample rests with the top ten.

The time point label for this specimen denotes: persistent/refractory GD, antithyroid drugs over 5 years with positive TRAb. For both TCR sequencing and RNA sequencing, RNA was extracted from PBMCs in TRIzol. The diagnosis of Graves' disease was made according to American Thyroid Association guidelines. Recruitment of patients was carried out at an endocrinology department in Xi'an, China. From each patient, nine milliliters of peripheral blood was collected into an EDTA anticoagulant tube. Ficoll Paque Plus density gradient separation was used to isolate PBMCs, and no further T cell sorting was performed. An Agilent 2100 Bioanalyzer and agarose gel were used to check RNA quality, while a NanoDrop 2000 measured RNA concentration. Broad study findings and their caveats: Compared with newly diagnosed patients, persistent Graves' disease patients had lower TCR Shannon entropy and fewer highly expanded clones, which suggests clonal expansion. Sequencing and analysis were restricted to the TCR beta chain. Because the primary lesion, thyroid tissue, could not be accessed, the study looked at peripheral blood alone. TRBV28, TRBJ1-2 and TRBJ2-5 were preferentially used in persistent disease, while TRBV20-1 and TRBJ2-1 were favored in newly diagnosed disease. More public clonotypes were shared among persistent patients (around 3,000) than among newly diagnosed patients (roughly 1,000). The authors noted that the small sample size was a limitation that may lower accuracy.

The chain joins TRBV11-2 to TRBJ1-6; 7 bases in between match TRBD1. This TCR was recovered from a female donor with Graves disease. The sample here was peripheral blood mononuclear cells (PBMCs), taken when the disease was refractory, from a patient treated with antithyroid drugs. For the CDR3, the sequence is CASSLEGQHYSPLHF. The DNA sequence follows: TGTGCCAGCAGCTTAGAGGGACAGCACTACTCACCCCTCCACTTT.